These 17 T cell receptor beta chains share one sample of origin, sequenced in a study of CD8+ T cells in alopecia areata. Once sorted, CD4+ cells from four or five patients yielded CD25+CD127- cells. Extraction of RNA preceded its reverse transcription into cDNA, which served as the sequencing template. Produced via immunoSEQ multiplex PCR; TCRdb's table is partial and in-frame only. The data hold 35,000 or so clones, with over 50% observed a single time. The sequencing input was CD4+ Tregs sorted from blood. Receptors originate from a human donor with alopecia areata.

This chain connects TRBV7-2 to TRBJ1-6; no definite D call. Germline CDR1 and CDR2: SGHTA and FQGNSA. Trimming took 1 base from V and 7 from J, leaving 11 bases between them. This CDR3 has 15 amino acids. CDR3 nucleotides: TGTGCCAGCAGCTTAGGTGCAGGAACAAATTCACCCCTCCACTTT. Residues: CASSLGAGTNSPLHF.

V is TRBV12-5 and J is TRBJ2-7; 7 bases are shared with TRBD2. V lost 0 bases and J lost 1; bases outside the gene matches: 3. From germline, CDR1 is LGHNT and CDR2 FRNRAP. The CDR3 sequence is 15 residues long. The CDR3 DNA reads as TGTGCTAGTGGTTTGGTGGGGGGAGGGTCCTACGAGCAGTACTTC. This encodes CASGLVGGGSYEQYF.

The V and J genes are TRBV2 and TRBJ2-1; TRBD1 aligns across 8 bases. The germline CDR1 and CDR2 sequences are SNHLY and FYNNEI. The CDR3 consists of 14 residues. V was clipped by 10 bases and J by 6 bases; unmatched bases: 11. CDR3 nucleotides: TGTGCCACCATCCCGGGACAGGTGGCCAATGAGCAGTTCTTC. Its translation is CATIPGQVANEQFF.

The genes are TRBV28 and TRBJ2-3, with 11 nucleotides matching TRBD2. The germline V gene encodes CDR1 MDHEN and CDR2 SYDVKM. V trimming: 0 bases; J trimming: 1 base; junction bases outside the gene matches: 9. This CDR3 has 19 amino acids. This chain's CDR3 is CASSLWGLAGGSRTDTQYF. As DNA, the CDR3 is TGTGCCAGCAGTTTATGGGGGCTAGCGGGAGGCTCGCGCACAGATACGCAGTATTTT.

This clone is judged medium-sized. The V gene is TRBV5-4, the J gene TRBJ1-6, with 7 bases identical to TRBD1. The length of the CDR3 is 15 residues. CDR1 SGHNT and CDR2 YYREEE come from the germline V gene (reference sequence). V gave up 4 bases and J gave up 14 bases; unmatched junction bases: 15. The CDR3 sequence: CASSREQGPRGALHF. In nucleotides, the CDR3 is TGTGCCAGCAGCCGCGAACAGGGGCCAAGGGGGGCCCTCCACTTT.

This clone was seen only once. The chain has TRBV5-1 and TRBJ2-7; the D is unclear. The V end was cut by 8 bases, the J end by 7 bases, with 22 bases between. Germline V gene data show CDR1 as SGHRS and CDR2 as YFSETQ. This CDR3 comprises 14 residues. The CDR3 coding sequence is TGCGCCAGATCCCCCTCGGACCGACCCTGTGAGCAGTACTTC. Protein: CARSPSDRPCEQYF. Variable domain in full (rest from reference TRBV5-1 and TRBJ2-7): KAGVTQTPRYLIKTRGQQVTLSCSPISGHRSVSWYQQTPGQGLQFLFEYFSETQRNKGNFPGRFSGRQFSNSRSEMNVSTLELGDSALYLCARSPSDRPCEQYFGPGTRLTVT.

The chain has TRBV18 and TRBJ2-1, with TRBD1 matching 7 bases. The CDR3 contains 15 residues. Germline CDR1 and CDR2: KGHSH and LQKENI. V gave up 2 bases and J gave up 2 bases; unmatched junction bases: 3. Here the CDR3 reads CASSPVTGTYNEQFF. CDR3 nucleotides: TGTGCCAGCTCACCAGTGACAGGGACCTACAATGAGCAGTTCTTC.

The chain carries TRBV5-6 and TRBJ2-1; D gene unclear. CDR3 size: 15 residues. V gave up 1 base and J gave up 2 bases, with 10 bases separating them. CDR1 is SGHDT and CDR2 is YYEEEE in the germline V gene. In DNA, the CDR3 is TGTGCCAGCAGCTTGCTGGGGATACCCTACAATGAGCAGTTCTTC. Its translation: CASSLLGIPYNEQFF.

This clone occurred a few times. The chain links TRBV19 to TRBJ1-5; the match to TRBD1 covers 8 bases. Trimming cost V 3 bases and J 6 bases; bases outside gene matches: 7. The V gene's germline CDR1 is LNHDA and CDR2 SQIVND (reference sequence). This CDR3 spans 15 amino acids. CDR3 amino acids: CASSMRGQGIQPQHF. As DNA, the CDR3 is TGTGCCAGTAGTATGCGCGGACAGGGAATTCAGCCCCAGCATTTT.

The chain uses TRBV5-1 and TRBJ2-7; TRBD2 might be the D (6 bases). This CDR3 is 18 amino acids long. Looked up from germline, CDR1 is SGHRS and CDR2 is YFSETQ. V was trimmed by 4 bases and J by 4 bases, leaving 27 bases between them. The CDR3 DNA follows: TGCGCCAGCAGCCACGGGGGATCTGTCTATGTGGCGGGGTACGAGCAGTACTTC. Encoded protein: CASSHGGSVYVAGYEQYF.

The V gene is TRBV6-5, the J gene TRBJ1-5, with TRBD1 as a possible D gene (6 bases). CDR1 is MNHEY and CDR2 is SVGAGI in the germline V gene. Trimming shortened V by 5 bases and J by 6 bases, and 17 bases separated the two germline ends. CDR3 size: 15 residues. CDR3 amino acids: CASSVQSGAAQPQHF. In DNA, the CDR3 is TGTGCCAGCAGTGTTCAATCAGGGGCGGCTCAGCCCCAGCATTTT.

The V and J genes are TRBV6-4 and TRBJ1-2; D may be TRBD1 (6 bases). Germline V gives CDR1 MRHNA, CDR2 SNTAGT. Trimming left V 4 bases short and J 4 bases short, with 7 bases between. The CDR3 extends over 12 amino acids. CDR3 in DNA: TGTGCCAGCAGTGCGACAGGCTATGGCTACACCTTC. This gives the protein CASSATGYGYTF.

V is TRBV25-1 and J is TRBJ2-7, with no clear D. The germline V gene encodes CDR1 MGHDK and CDR2 SYGVNS. This CDR3 has 13 residues. Between the trimmed V and J ends, which lost 8 bases and 4 bases, there was a span of 15 bases. The CDR3 bases are TGTGCCAGCGGACCTTGGTTAGGGTACGAGCAGTACTTC. Translated, it gives CASGPWLGYEQYF.

This clone is medium-sized within its sample. V gene TRBV5-1 combines with J gene TRBJ2-1, with TRBD2 identical over 10 bases. Per the germline V gene, CDR1 is SGHRS and CDR2 is YFSETQ. The CDR3 totals 15 residues. J gave up 2 bases and V 3 bases, and 2 bases lay outside the gene matches. CDR3: CASSSGLATYNEQFF. In DNA form, the CDR3 reads TGCGCCAGCAGCTCGGGACTAGCGACCTACAATGAGCAGTTCTTC. The full variable domain, rest sourced from reference TRBV5-1 and TRBJ2-1, is KAGVTQTPRYLIKTRGQQVTLSCSPISGHRSVSWYQQTPGQGLQFLFEYFSETQRNKGNFPGRFSGRQFSNSRSEMNVSTLELGDSALYLCASSSGLATYNEQFFGPGTRLTVL.

V usage is TRBV2 and J usage is TRBJ1-2; D remains ambiguous. V lost 7 bases to trimming and J lost 8 bases, with 23 bases between them. This CDR3 is built from 15 residues. Germline V lookup: CDR1 SNHLY, CDR2 FYNNEI. This chain's CDR3 is CASTDSRTTPRGYTF. In DNA, the CDR3 is TGTGCCAGCACTGACTCACGGACGACGCCGCGCGGCTACACCTTC.

V is TRBV29-1 and J is TRBJ2-1; 8 positions match TRBD2. Germline CDR1 is SQVTM and CDR2 is ANQGSEA. The CDR3 covers 16 residues. V gave up 7 bases and J gave up 0 bases; unmatched junction bases: 11. CDR3 sequence: CSGSGSGISSYNEQFF. CDR3 nucleotide sequence: TGCAGCGGGAGTGGTAGCGGGATAAGCTCCTACAATGAGCAGTTCTTC.

V is TRBV18 and J is TRBJ1-6; 7 nucleotides line up with TRBD1. The CDR3 consists of 14 residues. Germline-derived CDR1 and CDR2 are KGHSH and LQKENI. The V and J ends lost 4 bases and 3 bases, in that order; junction bases with no gene match: 0. In nucleotides, the CDR3 is TGTGCCAGCTCACGGGACAGCTATAATTCACCCCTCCACTTT. Translating it yields CASSRDSYNSPLHF. Filled out from reference TRBV18 and TRBJ1-6, the complete variable domain reads NAGVMQNPRHLVRRRGQEARLRCSPMKGHSHVYWYRQLPEEGLKFMVYLQKENIIDESGMPKERFSAEFPKEGPSILRIQQVVRGDSAAYFCASSRDSYNSPLHFGNGTRLTVT.